These 23 T cell receptor beta chains came from one sample sequenced in a study of T cell repertoires in cytomegalovirus infection. In TCRdb, the reads were re-called with MiXCR into one record per CDR3 protein. The data hold 200,000 to 300,000 distinct CDR3 sequences, with over 8% observed a single time. Sequencing was carried out using PBMCs. Every receptor here comes from a human donor in good health (CMV status not recorded). Some clones in this sample may be carry-over from other donors' samples.

The V gene is TRBV2, the J gene TRBJ1-4; possibly TRBD1 for D (6 bases). This CDR3 spans 15 amino acids. Germline CDR1 is SNHLY and CDR2 is FYNNEI. Trimming shortened V by 4 bases and J by 7 bases, and 16 bases separated the two germline ends. This CDR3 reads CASSGRDKKLEKLFF. The CDR3 DNA follows: TGTGCCAGCAGTGGAAGGGACAAGAAGCTTGAAAAACTGTTTTTT.

J is TRBJ2-7 and V is TRBV18, with D perhaps matching TRBD1 (6 bases). With 6 bases removed from V and 3 bases from J, the gap between germline ends came to 15 bases. The CDR3 sequence is 14 residues long. Looked up from germline, CDR1 is KGHSH and CDR2 is LQKENI. The CDR3 nucleotides read TGTGCCAGCTCGCCCGCAGGGGAAAACTACGAGCAGTACTTC. This codes for CASSPAGENYEQYF.

This clonotype was counted many times. This chain uses TRBV4-1 with TRBJ2-5; 7 positions match TRBD1. This CDR3 is 16 amino acids long. V was clipped by 1 base and J by 5 bases; unmatched bases: 10. Germline CDR1 and CDR2: MGHRA and YSYEKL. The CDR3, as DNA: TGCGCCAGCAGCCAAGGTCGATCCAGGGGGTTGGAGACCCAGTACTTC. This translates into CASSQGRSRGLETQYF.

The table lists this clonotype with many counts. The V gene is TRBV7-2, the J gene TRBJ2-5; no clear D gene. The CDR3 has 18 residues. Trimming took off 1 base at V and 5 bases at J, with 23 bases between the two ends. Per the germline V gene, CDR1 is SGHTA and CDR2 is FQGNSA. CDR3 region: CASSLEELGQALRETQYF. The CDR3 coding sequence is TGTGCCAGCAGCTTAGAGGAGCTAGGGCAGGCCCTGAGGGAGACCCAGTACTTC.

The sample holds many counts of this clonotype. This may arise from a read error, as a much more abundant clone is one base away. The CDR3 region is CASSLDETQYF. CDR3 DNA sequence: TGTGCCAGCAGCTTAGACGAGACCCAGTACTTC. The gene calls are TRBV7-2 and TRBJ2-5; D not certain. Germline assignment: CDR1 SGHTA and CDR2 FQGNSA. Trimming pared 1 base from V and 5 bases from J, leaving 2 bases between. The CDR3 has 11 residues.

This chain connects TRBV7-2 to TRBJ1-2; D gene unclear. The CDR3 length is 12 residues. The ends were cut back, 5 bases at V and 8 bases at J, with 12 bases in the middle. Germline V lookup: CDR1 SGHTA, CDR2 FQGNSA. The DNA of the CDR3 is TGTGCCAGCAGCCCGGACTTGGGGGGCTACACCTTC. It specifies CASSPDLGGYTF.

In its sample, this clonotype was seen a few times. This chain uses TRBV20-1 with TRBJ2-3; D is undetermined. Germline V gene lookup returns CDR1 DFQATT and CDR2 SNEGSKA (reference sequence). This CDR3 comprises 16 residues. Trimming left V 3 bases short and J 0 bases short, with 16 bases between. CDR3 sequence: CSARAPGRSSTDTQYF. In nucleotides, the CDR3 is TGCAGTGCTAGGGCCCCTGGGCGGTCTAGCACAGATACGCAGTATTTT.

This clonotype was picked up a small number of times. The rearrangement joins TRBV15 to TRBJ1-4; D is unclear. The CDR3 has 14 amino acids. V dropped 1 base and J dropped 5 bases, with 8 bases sitting between them. Germline V gene lookup returns CDR1 LNHNV and CDR2 YYDKDF (reference sequence). CDR3 residues: CATSRGAGNEKLFF. In DNA, the CDR3 is TGTGCCACCAGCAGAGGGGCAGGAAATGAAAAACTGTTTTTT.

There are many counts of this clonotype. The chain combines TRBV6-5 with TRBJ2-3; D may be TRBD2 (7 bases). This CDR3 spans 15 amino acids. Germline assignment: CDR1 MNHEY and CDR2 SVGAGI. V was cut by 6 bases and J by 3 bases, with 16 bases left in between. In DNA, the CDR3 is TGTGCCAGCAGACCGCCACGGGGGGCGACAGATACGCAGTATTTT. Translated, it gives CASRPPRGATDTQYF.

The table lists this clonotype with many counts. V gene TRBV20-1 combines with J gene TRBJ1-1, with 8 bases aligning to TRBD1. Unmatched junction bases numbered 9, after V lost 6 bases and J lost 6 bases. CDR1 and CDR2 (germline): DFQATT, SNEGSKA (reference sequence). The CDR3 is made up of 13 amino acids. This chain's CDR3 is CSAHEDRAAEAFF. For the CDR3, the DNA is TGCAGTGCCCACGAGGACAGGGCGGCTGAAGCTTTCTTT.

The sample holds many counts of this clonotype. CDR3 residues: CASSSTSGDGYTF. The CDR3 DNA sequence: TGTGCCAGCAGCTCTACGTCAGGGGATGGCTACACCTTC. V and J are TRBV7-3 and TRBJ1-2; a possible D gene is TRBD1 (6 bases). V lost 4 bases to trimming and J lost 6 bases, with 12 bases between them. Per the germline V gene, CDR1 is SGHTA and CDR2 is FQGTGA. CDR3 length: 13 amino acids.

This sequence joins TRBV20-1 and TRBJ2-2; maybe TRBD2 (5 bases). This CDR3 contains 15 residues. The V gene lost 6 bases and the J gene lost 1 base, with 15 bases spanning the gap. Germline CDR1 reads DFQATT; CDR2 reads SNEGSKA (reference sequence). CDR3 coding DNA: TGCAGTGCAACAAAGCCCGGGGTGAACACCGGGGAGCTGTTTTTT. Protein product: CSATKPGVNTGELFF.

This clonotype was seen ten or more times. V gene TRBV7-2 combines with J gene TRBJ2-1; TRBD2 matches 9 bases. Germline V gene lookup returns CDR1 SGHTA and CDR2 FQGNSA. The CDR3 runs to 20 residues. After removal of 4 bases from V and 9 bases from J, the junction contained 25 bases not matched to a gene. The CDR3 loop reads CASSSLAGAGGSGRLGEQFF. For the CDR3, the DNA is TGTGCCAGCAGCTCATTAGCGGGAGCTGGGGGGAGCGGGAGGTTGGGTGAGCAGTTCTTC.

The CDR3 DNA reads TGCGCCAGCAGCTTGGCGGGGGCGCTTGGGGCCAACGTCCTGACTTTC. This translates into CASSLAGALGANVLTF. J is TRBJ2-6 and V is TRBV5-1; D is tentatively TRBD1 or TRBD2 (6 bases each). V was clipped by 0 bases and J by 3 bases, with 10 bases between them. From germline, CDR1 is SGHRS and CDR2 YFSETQ. The CDR3 contains 16 residues.

This clonotype has a count of ten or more. V is TRBV7-2 and J is TRBJ2-3; either TRBD1 or TRBD2 may fit D (6 bases each). Germline lookup yields CDR1 SGHTA and CDR2 FQGNSA. The germline V and J ends were trimmed by 6 bases and 0 bases, with 13 bases remaining between them. The CDR3 covers 15 residues. The CDR3 loop reads CASRRGRISTDTQYF. The CDR3 region has the DNA TGTGCCAGCAGACGGGGGCGAATTAGCACAGATACGCAGTATTTT. Variable domain in full (rest from reference TRBV7-2 and TRBJ2-3): GAGVSQSPSNKVTEKGKDVELRCDPISGHTALYWYRQSLGQGLEFLIYFQGNSAPDKSGLPSDRFSAERTGGSVSTLTIQRTQQEDSAVYLCASRRGRISTDTQYFGPGTRLTVL.

A few counts support this clonotype. The chain carries TRBV6-6 and TRBJ1-2; D not certain. CDR3 length equals 13 residues. The germline V gene encodes CDR1 MNHNY and CDR2 SVGAGI (reference sequence). Trimming stripped 6 bases from V and 4 bases from J, with 12 bases between. The CDR3 is CASSPGKGYGYTF. CDR3 nucleotides: TGTGCCAGCAGCCCGGGGAAGGGCTATGGCTACACCTTC.

This clonotype occurred many times. This chain connects TRBV11-2 to TRBJ2-6; D ambiguous. Germline loops: CDR1 SGHAT, CDR2 FQNNGV. Between the trimmed V and J ends, which lost 3 bases and 9 bases, there was a span of 6 bases. The CDR3 contains 12 residues. The CDR3 reads CASSLLGNVLTF. The DNA of the CDR3 is TGTGCCAGCAGCTTGTTAGGCAACGTCCTGACTTTC.

This clonotype was seen at least ten times. The J gene is TRBJ2-4, the V gene TRBV7-2; maybe TRBD1 (6 bases). The CDR3 spans 17 residues. CDR1 and CDR2 (germline): SGHTA, FQGNSA. V shed 4 bases and J shed 0 bases, with 16 bases lying between them. The CDR3 reads CASSWSGQVIAKNIQYF. DNA for the CDR3: TGTGCCAGCAGCTGGTCGGGACAAGTTATAGCCAAAAACATTCAGTACTTC.

The sample holds many counts of this clonotype. V is TRBV7-2 and J is TRBJ2-1, with 9 bases identical to TRBD2. J gave up 6 bases and V 0 bases, and 6 bases lay outside the gene matches. This CDR3 spans 16 amino acids. CDR1 SGHTA and CDR2 FQGNSA come from the germline V gene. The CDR3: CASSLAGAGGFNEQFF. The CDR3 nucleotides read TGTGCCAGCAGCTTAGCGGGAGCGGGGGGCTTCAATGAGCAGTTCTTC.

This clonotype was counted ten times or more. The J gene is TRBJ1-5, the V gene TRBV29-1; weak D call: TRBD1 (6 bases). Germline loops: CDR1 SQVTM, CDR2 ANQGSEA. Deletions cut 6 bases from V and 4 bases from J, with 13 bases between. This CDR3 comprises 13 residues. In DNA form, the CDR3 reads TGCAGCGTCCGCGGGACACCTAATCAGCCCCAGCATTTT. It codes for CSVRGTPNQPQHF.

This clonotype was recorded at least ten times. The rearrangement joins TRBV7-2 to TRBJ1-2; tentatively, D is TRBD1 (5 bases). V lost 5 bases to trimming and J lost 4 bases, with 14 bases between them. Germline lookup yields CDR1 SGHTA and CDR2 FQGNSA. CDR3 length: 14 residues. CDR3 protein: CASSPQTALYGYTF. CDR3 in DNA: TGTGCCAGCAGCCCGCAGACAGCCCTCTATGGCTACACCTTC.

This clonotype was recorded a few times. The chain uses TRBV20-1 and TRBJ2-3; either TRBD1 or TRBD2 may supply D (5 bases each). Germline V gives CDR1 DFQATT, CDR2 SNEGSKA (reference sequence). The CDR3 covers 15 residues. V lost 6 bases and J lost 2, with 18 bases in between. The chain's CDR3 is CSARDPSRDTDTQYF. The CDR3 DNA sequence: TGCAGTGCCAGGGATCCTAGCCGAGACACAGATACGCAGTATTTT.

This rearrangement joins TRBV19 to TRBJ1-5, with D perhaps matching TRBD1 (5 bases). V was pared by 8 bases and J by 0 bases, with 14 bases between. CDR3 size: 15 residues. Germline loops: CDR1 LNHDA, CDR2 SQIVND (reference sequence). The CDR3 nucleotides are TGTGCCAGTGGAGTGGACACCCTTAGCAATCAGCCCCAGCATTTT. It encodes CASGVDTLSNQPQHF.